This TCR beta chain was recorded in a study of OX40 agonist ivuxolimab in advanced cancers. Produced via immunoSEQ multiplex PCR; TCRdb's table is partial and in-frame only. The repertoire holds about 95,000 clones, about 85% seen once, with 3.8% in the top ten. Germline values: CDR1 SGHRS, CDR2 YFSETQ. CDR3 length: 16 amino acids. Trimming took off 1 base at V and 0 bases at J, with 14 bases between the two ends. This TCR came from an adult with an advanced solid tumor such as melanoma, head and neck, liver or kidney cancer. The chain uses TRBV5-1 and TRBJ2-7; possibly TRBD1 for D (6 bases). The sequencing used CD4+ or CD8+ T cells sorted from blood, collected in a trial of the OX40 agonist ivuxolimab. The CDR3 sequence is CASSLFSQGSSYEQYF. The CDR3 region has the DNA TGCGCCAGCAGCTTGTTTTCACAGGGCTCCTCCTACGAGCAGTACTTC.